This is a list of T cell receptor beta chains from one sample in a study of identical twins. Via MiXCR, TCRdb re-called the 5' RACE reads, giving one row per CDR3 protein. The profile covers about 240,000 distinct CDR3 sequences, with over 9.5% appearing a single time and approximately 9.1% taken by the ten largest. The sample consisted of memory T cells sorted from blood. The receptors derive from a man aged 45-65 years in good health. CDR3s include the opening cysteine and the closing phenylalanine or tryptophan. The D gene is left open where the match is weak. Not all rows give a size; the values are once, few, many and, for expanded clones, a class.

d_call j_call v_call clone_size cdr3_nt cdr3_aa
TRBD1 TRBJ1-2 TRBV6-5 NA TGTGCCAGCAGTTACGAGGGACAGGGGGCGCATGGCTACACCTTC CASSYEGQGAHGYTF
TRBD2 TRBJ2-3 TRBV7-8 NA TGTGCCAGCAGCTCCCGTATCCTAGCGGGGGGTACGCAGTATTTT CASSSRILAGGTQYF
NA TRBJ1-2 TRBV3-1 NA TGTGCCAGCAGCCACCGTCAGGTCTATGGCTACACCTTC CASSHRQVYGYTF
TRBD2 TRBJ2-1 TRBV7-2 few TGTGCCAGCAGCTTCCGGGCGGGAGGGTACAATGAGCAGTTCTTC CASSFRAGGYNEQFF
NA TRBJ2-5 TRBV4-3 few TGCGCCAGCAGCCAAGGGTCCCTCGGGGAGACCCAGTACTTC CASSQGSLGETQYF
NA TRBJ2-5 TRBV4-1 few TGCGCCAGCAGCCCAGTGAACCAAGAGACCCAGTACTTC CASSPVNQETQYF
TRBD1 TRBJ2-7 TRBV19 many TGTGCCAGTAGTCTACAATCGACAGGGACGGACGAGCAGTACTTC CASSLQSTGTDEQYF
NA TRBJ2-6 TRBV11-2 many TGTGCCAGCAGCTTATCCCCACAGGGTTACGGGGCCAACGTCCTGACTTTC CASSLSPQGYGANVLTF
TRBD2 TRBJ2-1 TRBV20-1 many TGCAGTGCTAGAGTCGCGACTAGCGGGACATTCTCCTACAATGAGCAGTTCTTC CSARVATSGTFSYNEQFF
TRBD1 TRBJ2-3 TRBV10-3 few TGTGCCACTCGGACAGGGGGCACAGATACGCAGTATTTT CATRTGGTDTQYF
TRBD2 TRBJ2-1 TRBV6-2/TRBV6-3 NA TGTGCCAGCAGCCTAGCGGCCCCCTACAATGAGCAGTTCTTC CASSLAAPYNEQFF
TRBD2 TRBJ2-3 TRBV7-9 many TGTGCCAGCAGCAAGGGACTAGCGGGCACAGATACGCAGTATTTT CASSKGLAGTDTQYF
NA TRBJ2-2 TRBV5-5 NA TGTGCCAGCAGCCCCCGCCCCCTCGTGTCCGGGGAGCTGTTTTTT CASSPRPLVSGELFF
NA TRBJ2-7 TRBV10-1 NA TGCGCCAGCAGTGACGGGTACTACGAGCAGTACTTC CASSDGYYEQYF
NA TRBJ1-2 TRBV10-3 NA TGTGCCACCGAGGACGGATCCTATGGCTACACCTTC CATEDGSYGYTF
NA TRBJ1-2 TRBV6-2/TRBV6-3 few TGTGCCAGCAGTTCATTAGACGGCGCTAACTATGGCTACACCTTC CASSSLDGANYGYTF
TRBD1 TRBJ1-3 TRBV20-1 many TGCAGTGCTAGCTCCGGACAGGGCCTATCTGGAAACACCATATATTTT CSASSGQGLSGNTIYF
TRBD1 TRBJ1-2 TRBV12-3/TRBV12-4 NA TGTGCCAGCAGGGGACAGGGGGGGCACTATGGCTACACCTTC CASRGQGGHYGYTF
NA TRBJ1-1 TRBV7-9 many TGTGCCAGCAGCTTAGGGGCTGACTCCGCTGAAGCTTTCTTT CASSLGADSAEAFF
NA TRBJ1-3 TRBV9 many TGTGCCAGCAGCAGGGTCGTCGAAAACACCATATATTTT CASSRVVENTIYF
NA TRBJ2-7 TRBV5-5 few TGTGCCAGCAGCTTGACTTTCGGGACAACGCAATACGAGCAGTACTTC CASSLTFGTTQYEQYF
NA TRBJ1-2 TRBV18 many TGTGCCAGCTCACCGGTCACAGCAGCAGATCATGGCTACACCTTC CASSPVTAADHGYTF
TRBD1 TRBJ2-7 TRBV27 few TGTGCCACCCTCCGAACAGGGGGAAAAGAGTACTTC CATLRTGGKEYF
TRBD1 TRBJ1-5 TRBV18 NA TGTGCCAGCTCACCGACTCAGGGGGCTAATCAGCCCCAGCATTTT CASSPTQGANQPQHF
NA TRBJ2-1 TRBV4-2 NA TGTGCCAGCAGCCAAGTGAAAGGGAGGGGGGCCTACAATGAGCAGTTCTTC CASSQVKGRGAYNEQFF
TRBD1 TRBJ2-1 TRBV7-8 many TGTGCCAGCAGCTTATCTACAGGGGGCTTTACAGATGAGCAGTTCTTC CASSLSTGGFTDEQFF
TRBD1 TRBJ2-7 TRBV20-1 many TGCAGTGCCCTTGGACAGGGTGGAGGGCAAGGGCAGTACTTC CSALGQGGGQGQYF
TRBD1 TRBJ1-1 TRBV12-3/TRBV12-4 many TGTGCCAGCAGTTCCACGGGACAGGGGGCAACTGAAGCTTTCTTT CASSSTGQGATEAFF
TRBD2 TRBJ2-1 TRBV7-2 many TGTGCATCTAGCGGGGGGGCTAGTTACAATGAGCAGTTCTTC CASSGGASYNEQFF
NA TRBJ1-5 TRBV28 few TGTGCCAGCCGGGGACTTGATCTTCAGCCCCAGCATTTT CASRGLDLQPQHF
TRBD2 TRBJ2-3 TRBV24-1 NA TGTGCCACCAGTGATCTGCGGGGGGACACAGATACGCAGTATTTT CATSDLRGDTDTQYF
NA TRBJ2-2 TRBV27 many TGTGCCAGCAGTTTAAACTGGGGGGATGAGGCCGGGGAGCTGTTTTTT CASSLNWGDEAGELFF
NA TRBJ1-4 TRBV10-3 NA TGTGCCATCGGGAGTGCGGGAGACAAACTGTTTTTT CAIGSAGDKLFF
NA TRBJ1-6 TRBV7-9 many TGTGCCAGCAGCTTAGAACAGGGAGCGCCCCTCCACTTT CASSLEQGAPLHF
NA TRBJ1-2 TRBV5-1 many TGCGCCAGCAGCCGGGACCCTGGAGCTAACTATGGCTACACCTTC CASSRDPGANYGYTF
NA TRBJ2-1 TRBV6-2/TRBV6-3 many TGTGCCAGCAGTTCCCGTTGGGGCGGTCCCTACAATGAGCAGTTCTTC CASSSRWGGPYNEQFF
NA TRBJ2-1 TRBV10-3 many TGTGCCACGCAATGGACTAGCGGGACAGGGGGTGAGCAGTTCTTC CATQWTSGTGGEQFF
NA TRBJ1-6 TRBV20-1 few TGCAGTGCTATGGGGGAGAATAATTCACCCCTCCACTTT CSAMGENNSPLHF
NA TRBJ1-1 TRBV5-6 many TGTGCCAGCAGCTTCTTGGGGGAAGCTTTCTTT CASSFLGEAFF
TRBD2 TRBJ2-7 TRBV28 few TGTGCCAGCAGTGGATCAGGACTAGCGGGGTACGAGCAGTACTTC CASSGSGLAGYEQYF
NA TRBJ1-5 TRBV6-2/TRBV6-3 few TGTGCCAGCAGTTATAATGGTTTTCAGCCCCAGCATTTT CASSYNGFQPQHF
TRBD2 TRBJ2-1 TRBV7-6 few TGTGCCAGCAGCCAAAGCGGGAACTCCTACAATGAGCAGTTCTTC CASSQSGNSYNEQFF
TRBD2 TRBJ2-5 TRBV29-1 few TGCAGCCCGAGGTCAGCGGGGATCGGAGAGACCCAGTACTTC CSPRSAGIGETQYF
NA TRBJ2-5 TRBV3-1 many TGTGCCAGCAGCCCCCAGACACAACCCCAAGAGACCCAGTACTTC CASSPQTQPQETQYF
NA TRBJ2-5 TRBV12-3/TRBV12-4 few TGTGCCAGCAGTATCCACTTAGCGAGGCCCAAGGAGACCCAGTACTTC CASSIHLARPKETQYF
NA TRBJ1-1 TRBV7-9 few TGTGCCAGCAGCTCGGGGACAACGGATGAAGCTTTCTTT CASSSGTTDEAFF
NA TRBJ1-3 TRBV7-6 many TGTGCCAGCAGCCCGACTCTGGGGCGCTTCTCCTCTGGAAACACCATATATTTT CASSPTLGRFSSGNTIYF
NA TRBJ2-5 TRBV11-1 many TGTGCCAGCAGCTTTCGGGTCATTAAGTACCAAGAGACCCAGTACTTC CASSFRVIKYQETQYF